Sequencing of this T cell receptor beta chain was carried out in a study of blood T cell repertoires in COVID-19. Study summary: The analysed material was cDNA or gDNA that came from T cells, B-cell-depleted T cells, or PBMCs.

The study assigned cohorts using participant-reported clinical history. The data were produced by immunoSEQ multiplex PCR, yet TCRdb's version contains in-frame clones alone and is incomplete. The sample has around 300,000 clones, around 92% seen once. The CDR3 consists of 16 residues. The V gene end was trimmed by 4 bases and the J gene end by 2 bases; junction bases not matched to a gene: 5. In germline, CDR1 is WNHNN, CDR2 SYGVQD (reference sequence). The chain uses TRBV10-1 and TRBJ1-3, with 10 positions matching TRBD1. The source material was PBMCs or T cells enriched from blood (not recorded which). This TCR was recovered from a woman aged 60 to 75 who had recovered from COVID-19. As DNA, the CDR3 is TGCGCCAGCAGTGGAGCCGGGACAGGGGCTGGAAACACCATATATTTT. Residues: CASSGAGTGAGNTIYF.